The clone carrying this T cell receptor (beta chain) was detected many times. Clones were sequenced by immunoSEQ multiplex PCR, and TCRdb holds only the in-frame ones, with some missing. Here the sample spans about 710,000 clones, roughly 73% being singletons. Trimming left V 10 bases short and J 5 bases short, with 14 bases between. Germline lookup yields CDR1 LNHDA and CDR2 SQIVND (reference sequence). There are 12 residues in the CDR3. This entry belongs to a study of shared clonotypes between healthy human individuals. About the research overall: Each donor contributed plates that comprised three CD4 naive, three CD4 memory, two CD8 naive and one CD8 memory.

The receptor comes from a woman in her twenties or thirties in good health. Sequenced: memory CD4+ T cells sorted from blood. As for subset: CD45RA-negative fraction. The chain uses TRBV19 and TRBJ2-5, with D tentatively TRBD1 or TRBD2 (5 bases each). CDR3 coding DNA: TGTGCCACAAGAGGGACCAAGGAGACCCAGTACTTC. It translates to CATRGTKETQYF.